The 26 T cell receptor beta chains in this list originate from one sample, sequenced in a study of memory CD4+ T cells and cytomegalovirus serostatus. The sort gate was single viable CD3+CD4+CD8-CD45RO+ cells for memory CD4+ T cells. TCRdb's table, derived via immunoSEQ multiplex PCR, lists solely in-frame clones and lacks some. The sample holds some 45,000 clones, roughly four fifths seen once. The specimen sequenced was memory CD4+ T cells from blood. The receptors were gathered from an adult in good health and CMV-seropositive.

The CDR3: CASKKGQGVYEQYF. The CDR3 DNA follows: TGTGCCAGCAAAAAAGGACAGGGAGTTTACGAGCAGTACTTC. The chain links TRBV6-5 to TRBJ2-7; TRBD1 agrees at 8 bases. The CDR3 spans 14 residues. Unmatched junction bases numbered 9, after V lost 7 bases and J lost 4 bases. CDR1 and CDR2 (germline): MNHEY, SVGAGI.

The chain employs TRBV6-6 and TRBJ2-3; 10 bases fit TRBD1. The CDR3 has 15 amino acids. In germline, CDR1 is MNHNY, CDR2 SVGAGI (reference sequence). V trimming: 7 bases; J trimming: 3 bases; junction bases outside the gene matches: 7. As DNA, the CDR3 is TGTGCCAGCACCCATGGGACAGGGGATACAGATACGCAGTATTTT. Translation gives CASTHGTGDTDTQYF.

The chain combines TRBV5-1 with TRBJ2-3, with D unresolved. Per germline, CDR1 SGHRS and CDR2 YFSETQ. CDR3 length equals 14 residues. V lost 0 bases and J lost 5, with 10 bases in between. The CDR3 sequence: CASSLGSYRDTQYF. CDR3 sequence (DNA): TGCGCCAGCAGCTTGGGCAGCTATCGAGATACGCAGTATTTT.

The V call is TRBV9, the J call TRBJ2-7; TRBD1 matches 8 bases. Germline lookup yields CDR1 SGDLS and CDR2 YYNGEE. This CDR3 region has 16 residues. J lost 2 bases, V lost 3 bases, and 10 bases had no gene match. CDR3 in amino acids: CASSASTGVSPYEQYF. The CDR3 DNA reads TGTGCCAGCAGCGCTTCGACAGGGGTCTCACCCTACGAGCAGTACTTC.

This clone has a handful of counts. The CDR3 sequence is CASSQWRRETQYF. The CDR3 nucleotides are TGCGCCAGCAGCCAATGGCGGAGGGAGACCCAGTACTTC. The chain couples TRBV4-1 to TRBJ2-5, with D tentatively TRBD2 (5 bases). Looked up from germline, CDR1 is MGHRA and CDR2 is YSYEKL. The CDR3 spans 13 residues. The V end was cut by 2 bases, the J end by 5 bases, with 9 bases between.

The V gene is TRBV4-1, the J gene TRBJ1-1, with D unresolved. Germline CDR1 is MGHRA and CDR2 is YSYEKL. Trimming left V 4 bases short and J 1 base short, with 10 bases between. The CDR3 spans 14 residues. The CDR3 region has the DNA TGCGCCAGCAGCCTACTTCGGGGGAACACTGAAGCTTTCTTT. Protein product: CASSLLRGNTEAFF.

The DNA for the CDR3 is TGTGCCAGCAGCCCGCATGGGGGCCAATCACCCCTCCACTTT. Encoded protein: CASSPHGGQSPLHF. This chain joins TRBV7-2 and TRBJ1-6; perhaps TRBD1 as D (6 bases). This CDR3 contains 14 residues. Germline CDR1 is SGHTA and CDR2 is FQGNSA. Trimming left V 5 bases short and J 10 bases short, with 15 bases between.

This clone was observed a single time. The DNA of the CDR3 is TGTGCCAGCACCGCCCCCCCCAGCAGCTCCAACGAGCAGTTCTTC. Amino acid sequence: CASTAPPSSSNEQFF. This chain connects TRBV7-8 to TRBJ2-1; D call uncertain. Germline loops: CDR1 SGHVS, CDR2 FQNEAQ. V was clipped by 7 bases and J by 10 bases, with 23 bases between them. This CDR3 contains 15 residues. Full variable domain (outside the CDR3, taken from reference TRBV7-8 and TRBJ2-1): GAGVSQSPRYKVAKRGQDVALRCDPISGHVSLFWYQQALGQGPEFLTYFQNEAQLDKSGLPSDRFFAERPEGSVSTLKIQRTQQEDSAVYLCASTAPPSSSNEQFFGPGTRLTVL.

This clone was found once. V gene TRBV19 combines with J gene TRBJ2-6; no firm D call. The CDR3 is 14 amino acids. CDR1 is LNHDA, CDR2 SQIVND, per germline (reference sequence). V was cut by 3 bases and J by 4 bases, with 7 bases left in between. CDR3 nucleotide sequence: TGTGCCAGTAGTATTACGTCCGGGGCCAACGTCCTGACTTTC. Translation: CASSITSGANVLTF. Full variable domain (missing parts from reference TRBV19 and TRBJ2-6): DGGITQSPKYLFRKEGQNVTLSCEQNLNHDAMYWYRQDPGQGLRLIYYSQIVNDFQKGDIAEGYSVSREKKESFPLTVTSAQKNPTAFYLCASSITSGANVLTFGAGSRLTVL.

This clone was seen only once. The chain joins TRBV7-2 to TRBJ2-2, with TRBD2 matching over 10 bases. Unmatched junction bases numbered 5, after V lost 1 base and J lost 3 bases. This CDR3 region has 17 residues. In germline, CDR1 is SGHTA, CDR2 FQGNSA. The CDR3 region is CASSLVASGGDTGELFF. For the CDR3, the DNA is TGTGCCAGCAGCTTAGTGGCTAGCGGGGGAGACACCGGGGAGCTGTTTTTT.

This clone turned up a few times. The V gene is TRBV7-9, the J gene TRBJ2-1, with a possible D match to TRBD2 (6 bases). The V gene's germline CDR1 is SEHNR and CDR2 FQNEAQ (reference sequence). V was cut by 5 bases and J by 0 bases, with 17 bases left in between. The CDR3 contains 17 residues. For the CDR3, the DNA is TGTGCCAGCAGCCCACCGGGTCGGGGGATCTCCTACAATGAGCAGTTCTTC. It codes for CASSPPGRGISYNEQFF.

This chain connects TRBV14 to TRBJ1-3; D unclear. Germline V gene data show CDR1 as SGHDN and CDR2 as FVKESK. The V gene lost 1 base and the J gene lost 7 bases, with 14 bases spanning the gap. The CDR3 contains 15 residues. CDR3 sequence (DNA): TGTGCCAGCAGCCAAGGACACTCCTCAGACAACACCATATATTTT. Protein product: CASSQGHSSDNTIYF.

The chain carries TRBV14 and TRBJ2-3; D gene ambiguous. The CDR3 has 14 amino acids. Germline CDR1 SGHDN, CDR2 FVKESK. V lost 4 bases, J lost 8 bases, and 16 bases lay in between. The CDR3 here is CASSPPLVFGTQYF. The CDR3 DNA is TGTGCCAGCAGCCCGCCGTTGGTTTTTGGTACGCAGTATTTT.

V is TRBV5-1 and J is TRBJ2-7; maybe TRBD1 (5 bases). The ends were cut back, 4 bases at V and 3 bases at J, with 14 bases in the middle. The CDR3 runs to 14 residues. Germline CDR1 reads SGHRS; CDR2 reads YFSETQ. For the CDR3, the DNA is TGCGCCAGCAGCACCCTTCAGGGAAGCTACGAGCAGTACTTC. Residues: CASSTLQGSYEQYF.

The chain links TRBV5-6 to TRBJ2-5; 13 nucleotides agree with TRBD2. V gave up 0 bases and J gave up 2 bases; unmatched junction bases: 4. The CDR3 length is 17 residues. CDR1 and CDR2 from the germline V gene are SGHDT and YYEEEE. The chain's CDR3 is CASSLEVGLAGQETQYF. The CDR3 DNA follows: TGTGCCAGCAGCTTGGAGGTGGGACTAGCGGGGCAAGAGACCCAGTACTTC.

V is TRBV5-4 and J is TRBJ2-2, with D tentatively TRBD2 (5 bases). The ends were cut back, 4 bases at V and 4 bases at J, with 11 bases in the middle. CDR1 is SGHNT, CDR2 YYREEE, per germline (reference sequence). CDR3 size: 14 residues. The CDR3 is CASSPDYFTGELFF. The CDR3 region has the DNA TGTGCCAGCAGCCCCGACTACTTCACCGGGGAGCTGTTTTTT.

This clone has a handful of counts. The chain couples TRBV2 to TRBJ1-3, with TRBD1 matching 9 bases. With V trimmed by 6 bases and J by 2 bases, 2 bases remained unmatched. The germline CDR1 and CDR2 sequences are SNHLY and FYNNEI. CDR3 length: 14 residues. The CDR3 loop reads CASSRDRAGNTIYF. The CDR3 bases are TGTGCCAGCAGCCGGGACAGGGCTGGAAACACCATATATTTT.

V is TRBV28 and J is TRBJ1-2, with TRBD1 matching 9 bases. Trimming took 6 bases from V and 3 from J; bases not matched to a gene: 8. Germline CDR1 and CDR2: MDHEN and SYDVKM. The CDR3 is 15 residues long. The CDR3 DNA sequence: TGTGCCAGCAGCCGATCGGACAGGGGTCACTATGGCTACACCTTC. This encodes CASSRSDRGHYGYTF.

The rearrangement joins TRBV5-3 to TRBJ1-1; D is uncertain. TRBV5-3 counts as an open reading frame of uncertain function. The CDR3 length is 12 residues. V lost 4 bases to trimming and J lost 2 bases, with 6 bases between them. CDR3 region: CARSETNTEAFF. DNA of the CDR3: TGTGCCAGAAGCGAGACAAACACTGAAGCTTTCTTT.

This clone appeared a single time. The chain carries TRBV4-1 and TRBJ2-1; 15 bases are a match to TRBD2. Looked up from germline, CDR1 is MGHRA and CDR2 is YSYEKL. The length of the CDR3 is 18 residues. V gave up 4 bases and J gave up 10 bases; unmatched junction bases: 14. CDR3 coding DNA: TGCGCCAGCAGCCGTAGGGAGAGGACTAGCGGGGGGGCGGGCGAGCAGTTCTTC. Encoded protein: CASSRRERTSGGAGEQFF.

The genes are TRBV15 and TRBJ1-6; no clear D. In germline, CDR1 is LNHNV, CDR2 YYDKDF (reference sequence). The CDR3 loop spans 15 amino acids. V lost 1 base, J lost 4 bases, and 8 bases lay in between. As DNA, the CDR3 is TGTGCCACCAGCAGAGTTGGGATATATAATTCACCCCTCCACTTT. It is translated as CATSRVGIYNSPLHF. Full variable domain (rest looked up from reference TRBV15 and TRBJ1-6): DAMVIQNPRYQVTQFGKPVTLSCSQTLNHNVMYWYQQKSSQAPKLLFHYYDKDFNNEADTPDNFQSRRPNTSFCFLDIRSPGLGDTAMYLCATSRVGIYNSPLHFGNGTRLTVT.

The chain uses TRBV4-1 and TRBJ1-5, with TRBD1 identical over 7 bases. Germline V gene lookup returns CDR1 MGHRA and CDR2 YSYEKL. The V segment lost 5 bases and the J segment 7 bases; nucleotides outside the gene matches: 14. This CDR3 region has 16 residues. The CDR3 DNA follows: TGCGCCAGCAGCTACCGAGACGAGGGGGCTAGACAGCCCCAGCATTTT. Protein sequence: CASSYRDEGARQPQHF.

This chain uses TRBV9 with TRBJ2-7, with TRBD2 identical over 14 bases. CDR1 is SGDLS, CDR2 YYNGEE, per germline. This CDR3 region has 15 residues. J gave up 3 bases and V 4 bases, and 3 bases lay outside the gene matches. CDR3 bases: TGTGCCAGCAGCAGGACTAGCGGGGGGCTCTACGAGCAGTACTTC. Residues: CASSRTSGGLYEQYF.

In this sample, this clone turned up once. This rearrangement joins TRBV7-2 to TRBJ1-2, with TRBD1 identical over 9 bases. V shed 5 bases, J shed 6 bases, and the junction held 10 bases outside the gene matches. The CDR3 is made up of 15 amino acids. Looked up from germline, CDR1 is SGHTA and CDR2 is FQGNSA. The CDR3 bases are TGTGCCAGCAGCCCCAGACAGGGGGTTGGAGATGGCTACACCTTC. Translation: CASSPRQGVGDGYTF.

V and J are TRBV10-3 and TRBJ1-1; D not resolved. The CDR3 runs to 15 residues. V was clipped by 0 bases and J by 7 bases, with 15 bases between them. From germline, CDR1 is ENHRY and CDR2 SYGVKD. Written as DNA, the CDR3 is TGTGCCATCAGTGAGTCCTTAGACCGAGAGGTTGAAGCTTTCTTT. This sequence encodes CAISESLDREVEAFF.

This clone was observed a single time. The chain is built from TRBV7-2 and TRBJ2-7, with TRBD2 matching 10 bases. The CDR3 loop spans 14 amino acids. The germline gives CDR1 SGHTA, CDR2 FQGNSA. Trimming removed 5 bases from V and 4 bases from J; junction bases left unmatched: 5. The CDR3 sequence is CASSPSGGDYEQYF. The CDR3 region has the DNA TGTGCCAGCAGCCCGAGCGGGGGGGATTACGAGCAGTACTTC.